The source of this T cell receptor beta chain is a study of human T cells and chemical hapten exposure. The wider study: 2% DPC applied to a 2 cm by 2 cm arm area sensitized donors. Patch tests put 0.01% DPC on the upper back, read at 6 days. Study outcomes and limitations: No shift was seen in TCRs above 1 in 1000 frequency with DPC sensitization.

Germline V gene lookup returns CDR1 DFQATT and CDR2 SNEGSKA (reference sequence). J gave up 6 bases and V 2 bases, and 2 bases lay outside the gene matches. This CDR3 region has 13 residues. Time point noted: pre-sensitization, week 0. Indicated treatment: therapeutic diphenylcyclopropenone sensitization with weekly scalp DPC. Only a few counts were recorded for this clonotype. Antigen specificity is unknown. MiXCR, run by TCRdb on the RACE reads, gives a single entry per CDR3 protein. This table holds some 360,000 distinct CDR3 sequences, less than 6.5% found once. The chain is built from TRBV20-1 and TRBJ2-3; the match to TRBD2 covers 10 bases. Sequencing used whole blood, obtained in connection with sensitization to the hapten diphenylcyclopropenone (DPC). This receptor was taken from a woman aged 50 to 60 with alopecia areata. Some clones in this sample may be carry-over from other donors' samples. CDR3 protein: CSARLAGADTQYF. CDR3 sequence (DNA): TGCAGTGCTAGACTAGCGGGAGCCGATACGCAGTATTTT.